Listed below are T cell receptor beta chains from one sample, sequenced in a study of blood T cell repertoires in COVID-19. TCRdb's copy holds only in-frame clones and misses some; the assay was immunoSEQ multiplex PCR. The sample has hundreds of thousands of clones, roughly 85% seen once. The source material was PBMCs or T cells enriched from blood (not recorded which). These receptors were obtained from a woman aged 45 to 65 who had been exposed to COVID-19. CDR3s include the opening cysteine and the closing phenylalanine or tryptophan. The D gene is left open where the match is weak. A row's size may be missing; if present it is once, few, many or a size class.

>TRBV27|.|.|TRBJ2-7
CASSLRGSYEQYF
TGTGCCAGCAGTTTAAGGGGTTCCTACGAGCAGTACTTC
>TRBV11-3|.|.|TRBJ2-2
CASSLDSGTGELFF
TGTGCCAGCAGCTTAGACAGTGGCACCGGGGAGCTGTTTTTT
>TRBV5-4|TRBD1|.|TRBJ2-5
CASSRQGPQETQYF
TGTGCCAGCAGCAGACAGGGGCCCCAAGAGACCCAGTACTTC
>TRBV7-2|TRBD1|.|TRBJ2-5
CASSSDGTGGETQYF
TGTGCCAGCAGCTCGGACGGGACAGGGGGGGAGACCCAGTACTTC
>TRBV5-4|.|few|TRBJ2-7
CASSQSPSHEQYF
TGTGCCAGCTCCCAAAGCCCCTCGCACGAGCAGTACTTC
>TRBV15|TRBD2|.|TRBJ2-3
CATSRAAGEGDTQYF
TGTGCCACCAGCAGAGCGGCGGGGGAAGGAGATACGCAGTATTTT
>TRBV18|.|.|TRBJ1-3
CASSPVGSSGNTIYF
TGTGCCAGCTCACCAGTGGGGAGCTCTGGAAACACCATATATTTT
>TRBV11-2|TRBD1|.|TRBJ1-1
CASSYRGNTEAFF
TGTGCCAGCAGCTACAGGGGAAACACTGAAGCTTTCTTT
>TRBV2|.|once|TRBJ1-1
CASSRQWNTEAFF
TGTGCCAGCAGTCGACAGTGGAACACTGAAGCTTTCTTT
>TRBV27|.|.|TRBJ2-7
CASSGGGPLNEQYF
TGTGCCAGCAGTGGAGGGGGCCCCCTTAACGAGCAGTACTTC
>TRBV9|.|.|TRBJ1-2
CASSVGVGTANYGYTF
TGTGCCAGCAGCGTAGGGGTTGGCACAGCTAACTATGGCTACACCTTC
>TRBV5-5|.|.|TRBJ2-3
CASSLGGAAGTDTQYF
TGTGCCAGCAGCTTAGGTGGGGCCGCGGGCACAGATACGCAGTATTTT
>TRBV19|.|once|TRBJ1-5
CASSMDTTGIDSNQPQHF
TGTGCCAGTAGTATGGATACAACAGGGATCGATAGCAATCAGCCCCAGCATTTT
>TRBV27|.|once|TRBJ1-1
CASSTLLTLSTEAFF
TGTGCCAGCAGTACACTCCTGACATTATCAACTGAAGCTTTCTTT
>TRBV5-4|.|.|TRBJ1-6
CASSWELSYNSPLHF
TGTGCCAGCAGCTGGGAGCTCTCCTATAATTCACCCCTCCACTTT
>TRBV29-1|TRBD1|.|TRBJ1-2
CSARGRDGYTF
TGCAGCGCTAGGGGGCGCGATGGCTACACCTTC
>TRBV12-3/TRBV12-4|TRBD1|.|TRBJ1-2
CASSARDSLGYTF
TGTGCCAGCAGCGCCCGGGACAGCCTTGGCTACACCTTC